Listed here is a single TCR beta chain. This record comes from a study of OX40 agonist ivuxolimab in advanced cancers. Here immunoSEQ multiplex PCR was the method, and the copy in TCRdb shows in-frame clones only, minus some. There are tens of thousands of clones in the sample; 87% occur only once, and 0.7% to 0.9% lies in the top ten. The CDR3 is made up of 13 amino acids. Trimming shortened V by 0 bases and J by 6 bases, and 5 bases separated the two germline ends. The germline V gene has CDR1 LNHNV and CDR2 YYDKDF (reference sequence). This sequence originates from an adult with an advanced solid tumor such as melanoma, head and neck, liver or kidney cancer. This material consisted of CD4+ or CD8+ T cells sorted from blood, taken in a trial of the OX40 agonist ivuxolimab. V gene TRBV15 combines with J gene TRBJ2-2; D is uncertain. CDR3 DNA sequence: TGTGCCACCAGCAGAGACTTCGCCGGGGAGCTGTTTTTT. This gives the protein CATSRDFAGELFF.